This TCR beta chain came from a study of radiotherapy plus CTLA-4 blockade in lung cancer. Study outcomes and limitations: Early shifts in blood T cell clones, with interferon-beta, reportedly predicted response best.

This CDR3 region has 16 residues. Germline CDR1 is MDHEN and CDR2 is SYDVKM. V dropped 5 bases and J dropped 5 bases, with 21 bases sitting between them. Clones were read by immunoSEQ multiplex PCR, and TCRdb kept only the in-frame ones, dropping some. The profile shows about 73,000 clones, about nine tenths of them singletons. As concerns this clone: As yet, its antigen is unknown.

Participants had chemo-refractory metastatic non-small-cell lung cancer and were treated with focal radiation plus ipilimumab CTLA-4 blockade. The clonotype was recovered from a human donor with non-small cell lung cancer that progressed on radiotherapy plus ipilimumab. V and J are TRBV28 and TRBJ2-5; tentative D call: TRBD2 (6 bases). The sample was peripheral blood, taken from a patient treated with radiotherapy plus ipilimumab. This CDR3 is CASSHMVSGGEETQYF. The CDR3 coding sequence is TGTGCCAGCAGTCATATGGTCTCCGGAGGGGAGGAGACCCAGTACTTC.